This is a list of T cell receptor beta chains from one sample in a study of blood T cell repertoires in COVID-19. Libraries were prepared by immunoSEQ multiplex PCR; TCRdb keeps only in-frame clonotypes and omits some of them. The profile shows about 240,000 clones, about 90% of them singletons. Sequenced material: peripheral blood. The receptors shown here come from a man aged 55 to 70 with acute or convalescent COVID-19. Each CDR3 is given with its conserved first and last residue. Each record gives: CDR3 DNA, CDR3 protein, J gene, D gene, clone size, V gene. D genes are given only for firm matches. Clone size, where shown, is once, few, many, or a class for clones that have expanded.

DNA: TGTGCCACCAGCAGTCCTTATGGGACAGGGGCATGGGATAGCAATCAGCCCCAGCATTTT
CDR3: CATSSPYGTGAWDSNQPQHF
J: TRBJ1-5
D: TRBD1
size: -
V: TRBV15

DNA: TGTGCCAGCAGTTTGGTCCCGGGGGGCGCGGCCGGGGAGCTGTTTTTT
CDR3: CASSLVPGGAAGELFF
J: TRBJ2-2
D: -
size: -
V: TRBV28

DNA: TGTGCCAGTAGTATAGAGTTAGCGAGCCCCTACGAGCAGTACTTC
CDR3: CASSIELASPYEQYF
J: TRBJ2-7
D: -
size: -
V: TRBV19

DNA: TGTGCCAGCAGCTTGGGGGACATCAAGTACTTC
CDR3: CASSLGDIKYF
J: TRBJ2-7
D: -
size: -
V: TRBV5-4

DNA: TGCGCCAGCAGCACAACAGGGTACACCGGGGAGCTGTTTTTT
CDR3: CASSTTGYTGELFF
J: TRBJ2-2
D: -
size: -
V: TRBV5-1

DNA: TGTGCCAGTAGAAACCGTCCGGGACAGGGTGTGTACGAGCAGTACTTC
CDR3: CASRNRPGQGVYEQYF
J: TRBJ2-7
D: TRBD1
size: once
V: TRBV19

DNA: TGTGCCAGCAGTGAGGCAGGGGGAATATCACCCCTCCACTTT
CDR3: CASSEAGGISPLHF
J: TRBJ1-6
D: TRBD1
size: once
V: TRBV25-1

DNA: TGTGCCAGAAGCTCAACGATACCGGGACTAGCGGGAGGCCTCACAGATACGCAGTATTTT
CDR3: CARSSTIPGLAGGLTDTQYF
J: TRBJ2-3
D: -
size: once
V: TRBV7-5

DNA: TGTGCCAGCAGCTCGGTGGGGGGGAGGACTAGCACAGATACGCAGTATTTT
CDR3: CASSSVGGRTSTDTQYF
J: TRBJ2-3
D: TRBD2
size: -
V: TRBV9

DNA: TGTGCCAGCAGTTTGCAACAGGGGGTTTTAGGTGGCTACACCTTC
CDR3: CASSLQQGVLGGYTF
J: TRBJ1-2
D: TRBD1
size: -
V: TRBV28

DNA: TGTGCCAGCAGTTACATGGGAGTAGATACGCAGTATTTT
CDR3: CASSYMGVDTQYF
J: TRBJ2-3
D: -
size: -
V: TRBV6-2/TRBV6-3

DNA: TGTGCCAGCAGTGAACAAACAAACACCGGGGAGCTGTTTTTT
CDR3: CASSEQTNTGELFF
J: TRBJ2-2
D: -
size: -
V: TRBV2

DNA: TGTGCCAGCTCAGAGAATGGGGGCGAGAACACTGAAGCTTTCTTT
CDR3: CASSENGGENTEAFF
J: TRBJ1-1
D: -
size: few
V: TRBV18

DNA: TGTGCCAGCAGCTTGGCTCCTAGCGGCTCCTACGAGCAGTACTTC
CDR3: CASSLAPSGSYEQYF
J: TRBJ2-7
D: TRBD2
size: -
V: TRBV5-6

DNA: TGTGCCACCAGTGAAGGACAGGTACCAACCGGGGAGCTGTTTTTT
CDR3: CATSEGQVPTGELFF
J: TRBJ2-2
D: TRBD1
size: once
V: TRBV24-1

DNA: TGCAGTGCTAGAGAAGCTTACGAGCAGTACTTC
CDR3: CSAREAYEQYF
J: TRBJ2-7
D: -
size: -
V: TRBV20-1

DNA: TGTGCCAGCACCCTATCCCAGGGTGGAAACACCATATATTTT
CDR3: CASTLSQGGNTIYF
J: TRBJ1-3
D: -
size: -
V: TRBV6-5

DNA: TGTGCCAGCTCACCGGGTCGGGGTTGGAACACTGAAGCTTTCTTT
CDR3: CASSPGRGWNTEAFF
J: TRBJ1-1
D: -
size: -
V: TRBV18

DNA: TGTGCCAGTAGTATCGTGGGGACTTCAGACTACGAGCAGTACTTC
CDR3: CASSIVGTSDYEQYF
J: TRBJ2-7
D: -
size: -
V: TRBV19

DNA: TGTGCCAGCAGTTTATCCGGGAGGGGGGAGCAGTTCTTC
CDR3: CASSLSGRGEQFF
J: TRBJ2-1
D: TRBD2
size: -
V: TRBV28

DNA: TGTGCCACCGAACACAGGGTCGGCGCCTACAATGAGCAGTTCTTC
CDR3: CATEHRVGAYNEQFF
J: TRBJ2-1
D: -
size: -
V: TRBV24-1

DNA: TGTGCCAGCAGCTTAGAGGGGGCGAAGACCCAGTACTTC
CDR3: CASSLEGAKTQYF
J: TRBJ2-5
D: TRBD1
size: -
V: TRBV7-2

DNA: TGTGCCAGCAGCTTCCTGACCGGGACTAGCGGGAGTACGGGGAATGAGCAGTTCTTC
CDR3: CASSFLTGTSGSTGNEQFF
J: TRBJ2-1
D: TRBD2
size: -
V: TRBV11-3

DNA: TGTGCCAGCAGTCCGACAGGGCTAAACTATGGCTACACCTTC
CDR3: CASSPTGLNYGYTF
J: TRBJ1-2
D: TRBD1
size: -
V: TRBV28

DNA: TGTGCCAGCAGCTTAGATAGGGTGGGGCCGAACACTGAAGCTTTCTTT
CDR3: CASSLDRVGPNTEAFF
J: TRBJ1-1
D: -
size: -
V: TRBV7-2

DNA: TGTGCCAGCAGCTATCCCCAGAGCGGGATCTACGAGCAGTACTTC
CDR3: CASSYPQSGIYEQYF
J: TRBJ2-7
D: TRBD2
size: -
V: TRBV5-4

DNA: TGTGCCATCACTTGGGACAGGGAGAATTCGCCCCAGCATTTT
CDR3: CAITWDRENSPQHF
J: TRBJ1-5
D: TRBD1
size: few
V: TRBV10-3

DNA: TGTGCCAGCAGTTACGGCGTGGGGAGCTCTGGAAACACCATATATTTT
CDR3: CASSYGVGSSGNTIYF
J: TRBJ1-3
D: -
size: -
V: TRBV6-5

DNA: TGTGCCAGCAGCTTGGTAGACAGCTACTATGGCTACACCTTC
CDR3: CASSLVDSYYGYTF
J: TRBJ1-2
D: -
size: -
V: TRBV5-6

DNA: TGTGCCAGCAGTTTATCGACCGGACCCACAGGGACCTACGAGCAGTACTTC
CDR3: CASSLSTGPTGTYEQYF
J: TRBJ2-7
D: -
size: -
V: TRBV28

DNA: TGTGCCAGCGGGACAGGCCTTTCTTATTCACCCCTCCACTTT
CDR3: CASGTGLSYSPLHF
J: TRBJ1-6
D: TRBD1
size: once
V: TRBV27

DNA: TGTGCCAGCAGCCCCCGACAGGCCTCCCTTAGGGGCTACACCTTC
CDR3: CASSPRQASLRGYTF
J: TRBJ1-2
D: -
size: -
V: TRBV5-4

DNA: TGCGCCAGCAGCGAGACTAGCGGGACCTACGAGCAGTACTTC
CDR3: CASSETSGTYEQYF
J: TRBJ2-7
D: TRBD2
size: -
V: TRBV5-1

DNA: TGTGCCAGCAGCGGATTGGGGGACAGAATATACAATGAGCAGTTCTTC
CDR3: CASSGLGDRIYNEQFF
J: TRBJ2-1
D: TRBD1
size: -
V: TRBV9

DNA: TGTGCCAGCAGCTTTACAGGGGTCGAAAAACTGTTTTTT
CDR3: CASSFTGVEKLFF
J: TRBJ1-4
D: TRBD1
size: once
V: TRBV11-2

DNA: TGTGCCGGGACAGGGAACAATCAGCCCCAGCATTTT
CDR3: CAGTGNNQPQHF
J: TRBJ1-5
D: TRBD1
size: -
V: TRBV27

DNA: TGTGCCACCCAGACTAGCGGGAGCTACGAGCAGTACTTC
CDR3: CATQTSGSYEQYF
J: TRBJ2-7
D: TRBD2
size: -
V: TRBV28

DNA: TGTGCCAGCAGCCAAGCAGACTTCGGATCCTACGAGCAGTACTTC
CDR3: CASSQADFGSYEQYF
J: TRBJ2-7
D: -
size: -
V: TRBV4-2

DNA: TGTGCCAGCAGCGGCGGACACAACACCGGGGAGCTGTTTTTT
CDR3: CASSGGHNTGELFF
J: TRBJ2-2
D: -
size: -
V: TRBV7-3

DNA: TGCAGCGTCACGACAGGGTCTTTCTACGAGCAGTACTTC
CDR3: CSVTTGSFYEQYF
J: TRBJ2-7
D: TRBD1
size: -
V: TRBV29-1

DNA: TGCGCCAGCAGCCAAGACAGGGTTAAGGGAGATACGCAGTATTTT
CDR3: CASSQDRVKGDTQYF
J: TRBJ2-3
D: -
size: -
V: TRBV4-3

DNA: TGTGCCAGTAGTTCCCGAGGTAGCGGGAGGGCCTACGAGCAGTACTTC
CDR3: CASSSRGSGRAYEQYF
J: TRBJ2-7
D: TRBD2
size: -
V: TRBV19

DNA: TGCGCCAGCAGCGCGGGAGTTTTGGGCACTGAAGCTTTCTTT
CDR3: CASSAGVLGTEAFF
J: TRBJ1-1
D: -
size: few
V: TRBV5-1

DNA: TGTGCCAGCAGCGTAGCTAGCCGGACAGCTTATGGCTACACCTTC
CDR3: CASSVASRTAYGYTF
J: TRBJ1-2
D: -
size: -
V: TRBV9

DNA: TGTGCCAGCACCCGTCAGGGAGGAAATCAGCCCCAGCATTTT
CDR3: CASTRQGGNQPQHF
J: TRBJ1-5
D: -
size: -
V: TRBV6-5

DNA: TGTGCCAGCAGCCATCTGTCGTCGCCCCAGCATTTT
CDR3: CASSHLSSPQHF
J: TRBJ1-5
D: -
size: -
V: TRBV6-2/TRBV6-3

DNA: TGTGCCAGCAGCTCAGCGGGACTAGCGGAGGGCACCGGGGAGCTGTTTTTT
CDR3: CASSSAGLAEGTGELFF
J: TRBJ2-2
D: TRBD2
size: -
V: TRBV7-3

DNA: TGTGCCAGCAGCTTGGGGGACAGGGCCCCTGAAGCTTTCTTT
CDR3: CASSLGDRAPEAFF
J: TRBJ1-1
D: TRBD1
size: -
V: TRBV5-6

DNA: TGTGCCTGGAGTGCGGGACAGGGTGGAGAAAAACTGTTTTTT
CDR3: CAWSAGQGGEKLFF
J: TRBJ1-4
D: TRBD1
size: few
V: TRBV30

DNA: TGCAGCGTTGAAGGACGGGTAGCGGGATTGACAGATACGCAGTATTTT
CDR3: CSVEGRVAGLTDTQYF
J: TRBJ2-3
D: TRBD2
size: -
V: TRBV29-1

DNA: TGTGCCAGCTCACCCGGGATCCAACAAGAGACCCAGTACTTC
CDR3: CASSPGIQQETQYF
J: TRBJ2-5
D: -
size: -
V: TRBV18

DNA: TGTGCCAGCAGCTCCCGACGTGAAAAGCGGGGATCCTACGAGCAGTACTTC
CDR3: CASSSRREKRGSYEQYF
J: TRBJ2-7
D: TRBD2
size: -
V: TRBV5-4

DNA: TGCAGCGTCGCACTAGACAGGGGACGGGGCTACACCTTC
CDR3: CSVALDRGRGYTF
J: TRBJ1-2
D: TRBD1
size: -
V: TRBV29-1

DNA: TGCAGCGTTGTATGGGGACAGGGTCCAACCGGGGAGCTGTTTTTT
CDR3: CSVVWGQGPTGELFF
J: TRBJ2-2
D: TRBD1
size: once
V: TRBV29-1

DNA: TGCGCCAGCAGCCCTGGCCCCTCTGGGGCCAACGTCCTGACTTTC
CDR3: CASSPGPSGANVLTF
J: TRBJ2-6
D: -
size: -
V: TRBV4-3